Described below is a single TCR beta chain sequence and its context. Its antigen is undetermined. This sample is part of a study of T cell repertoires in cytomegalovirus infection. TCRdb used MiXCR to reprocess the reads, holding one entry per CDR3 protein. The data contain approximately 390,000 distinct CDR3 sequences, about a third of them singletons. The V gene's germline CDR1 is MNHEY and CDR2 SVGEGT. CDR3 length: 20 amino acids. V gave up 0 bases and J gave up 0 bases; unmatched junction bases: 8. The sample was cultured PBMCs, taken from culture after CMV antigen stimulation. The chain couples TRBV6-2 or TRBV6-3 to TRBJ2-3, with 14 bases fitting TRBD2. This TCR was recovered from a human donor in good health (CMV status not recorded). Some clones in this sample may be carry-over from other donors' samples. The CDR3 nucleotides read TGTGCCAGCAGTTACTCGAATATGGGACTAGCGGGAGTAAGCACAGATACGCAGTATTTT. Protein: CASSYSNMGLAGVSTDTQYF.